Sequencing of this TCR beta chain was carried out in a study of T cell responses to AZD1222 COVID-19 vaccine. Study findings and constraints: Mapped onto spike, vaccine-associated CD4 TCRs spanned it and were dominant at 160-218 and 743-854. Clonal diversity was possibly underestimated, and the donors were mostly white British, with more females.

The repertoire was sequenced with immunoSEQ multiplex PCR; TCRdb's copy has only in-frame clones and lacks some. The sample records fewer than 120,000 clones, approximately 94% being singletons. Germline CDR1 SGHRS, CDR2 YFSETQ. This CDR3 has 14 residues. V was cut by 0 bases and J by 4 bases, with 9 bases left in between. Turning to this clone: The target antigen is unknown.

Sequenced material: peripheral blood, taken 28 days after the second AZD1222 dose. This clonotype was sampled from an adult who received the AZD1222 COVID-19 vaccine. The chain has TRBV5-1 and TRBJ2-3, with a possible D match to TRBD2 (5 bases). Written as DNA, the CDR3 is TGCGCCAGCAGCTTGGTTCCGGGGTCAGATACGCAGTATTTT. Translation gives CASSLVPGSDTQYF.